This TCR beta chain appears in the sequencing data of a study of early T cells in non-severe SARS-CoV-2 infection (dated by TCRdb to about 2021). Broadly, across the study: Bulk RNA from unsorted whole blood was used for TCR sequencing, so alpha and beta chains could not be paired. Overall study results and their limits: Matching against VDJdb was skewed toward anti-spike CD8 responses, likely underestimated virus-specific expansions, and missed private and CD4 specificities.

A case-control design nested within a healthcare worker cohort in London, UK, was used, with weekly nasopharyngeal swab PCR tests and blood sampling performed. Between 23 and 31 March 2020, the week of the UK lockdown, healthcare workers were enrolled and then followed up weekly for as long as 16 weeks. Including the terminal cysteine and valine, the CDR3 comprises 14 residues. The retained sequence is limited to the CDR3, 42 bases, with the frame set at the first base. The germline V gene encodes CDR1 SNHLY and CDR2 FYNNEI. V was cut back by 4 bases and J by 2 bases, leaving a gap of 12 bases between them. As for this clonotype: No cognate antigen has been identified for it. The sample holds no much larger clone one base away, and base qualities are not on file.

The library came from 5' RACE. The reads were generated on a NextSeq 500. The TCR library protocol attached unique molecular identifiers to individual cDNA molecules to correct for sequencing error and PCR bias. Both TCR alpha and beta chains were sequenced, and tight co-correlation was observed between alpha and beta sequence abundances in each sample. The paper's processing steps were these. V gene, J gene and CDR3 annotation of TCR sequences was performed with Decombinator V4. TCRs were defined as expanded if a significant change between any two time points was detected under a Poisson model with p below 0.0001. TCR abundances were normalised to the total number of TCRs sequenced per sample and were expressed as counts per million. TRAV1-2 paired with TRAJ12, TRAJ20 or TRAJ33 defined MAIT TCRs, while TRAV10 paired with TRAJ18 defined iNKT TCRs. VDJdb, accessed 1 November 2021, was searched for CMV, EBV and SARS-CoV-2 annotated TCRs, excluding TCRs annotated for multiple antigens. The public sequencing data were trimmed at Q25 with fastp and processed into clonotypes with MiXCR by TCRdb, which kept only in-frame beta chains. When rows share a CDR3 protein, they turn into one entry using the most common DNA and genes. What appears here as the V and J calls and clone size reflects TCRdb's work, not the paper's. For this sample there are roughly 86,000 distinct CDR3 sequences; roughly 14% appear just once. Jointly, the top ten make up under 0.75% of the sample.

The sequence is built from TRBV2 and TRBJ2-7, with the D gene call left open. This receptor was taken from an adult who was a healthcare worker with PCR-confirmed SARS-CoV-2 infection or an uninfected control (not recorded which). The specimen was whole blood. The CDR3 protein sequence reads: CASSVLYETYEQYV. The nucleotides read TGTGCCAGCAGTGTGCTGTACGAGACCTACGAGCAGTACGTC.